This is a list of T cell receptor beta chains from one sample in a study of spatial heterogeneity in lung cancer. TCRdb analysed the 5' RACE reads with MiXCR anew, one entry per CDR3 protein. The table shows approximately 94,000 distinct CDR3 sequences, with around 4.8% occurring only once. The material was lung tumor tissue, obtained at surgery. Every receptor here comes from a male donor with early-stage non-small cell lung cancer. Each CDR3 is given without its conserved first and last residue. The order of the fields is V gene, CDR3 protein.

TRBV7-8 ASSLWATTGELF
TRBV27 ASSVRVQETQY
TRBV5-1 ASSLGVEGYT
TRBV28 ASSGDRGRFEQY
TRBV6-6 ASSYVTSWETQY
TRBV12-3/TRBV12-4 ASSSLGPWEAQY
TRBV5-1 ASSQGLAGGLTRTDTQY
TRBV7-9 ASSKDFSGNTIY
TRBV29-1 SVEDGQRHEQY
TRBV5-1 ASSAGLAGRADTQY
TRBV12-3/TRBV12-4 ASSSTVTNTGELF
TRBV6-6 ASSYDRTLH
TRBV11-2 ASSFGTDQPQH
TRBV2 ASSEGGPRH
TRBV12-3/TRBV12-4 ASSRQATGTQY
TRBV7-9 ASSWGLGIGPNIQY
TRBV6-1 ASAENTGELF
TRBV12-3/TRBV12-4 ASRKGTSGTFGQY
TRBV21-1 ACPSSGRKYEQY
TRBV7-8 ASSLGANEQF
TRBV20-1 SASPTGYNSETQY
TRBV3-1 ASSQAGAGTYNEQF
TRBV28 ASSFRGNTQY
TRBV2 ASSEGLAGVDTQY
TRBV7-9 ASSFRDGLMNTEAF
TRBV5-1 ASSLSQMNTEAF
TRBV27 ASSMTAYQPQH
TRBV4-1 ASSHARDSATHGYT
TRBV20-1 SALAEQETQY
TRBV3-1 ASSQVGSAGGWTGELF
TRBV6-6 ASSYSTGVETQY
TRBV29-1 SVGADIETDTQY
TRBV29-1 SAGGQYEQY
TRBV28 ASSNQKSGYYNEQF
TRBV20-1 SARDGAYNEQF
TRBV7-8 ASSLGTAFSTQPQH
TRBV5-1 ASSLEGSSYEQY
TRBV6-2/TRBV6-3 ASSPPSGGTGNEQF
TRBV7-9 ASSPDSGRFNEQF
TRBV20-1 SAGRDRGNPYEQY
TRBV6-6 ASSLLGVSMDEQF
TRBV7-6 ASSLKQGAEAF
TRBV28 ASSMDSRADTQY
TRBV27 ASSSGQNLNQPQH
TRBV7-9 ASSRGQVGSSPLH
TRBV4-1 ASSPTGAGGMDTQY
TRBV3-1 ASSLGAVGDYNEQF
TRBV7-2 ASSLGEYEQY
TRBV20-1 SAQPGGQNEKLF
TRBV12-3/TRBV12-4 ASSLTGRLH